Below, 24 T cell receptor beta chains from the same sample are listed, as sequenced in a study of tumor-infiltrating lymphocytes in glioblastoma multiforme. Multiple V-beta primers and a C-beta primer amplified TCRB from RNA. In TCRdb, the multiplex PCR reads were re-called with MiXCR into one record per CDR3 protein. The sample includes about 15,000 distinct CDR3 sequences, over 60% seen only once; the top ten take roughly two fifths. The specimen was brain tumor tissue. The receptor set was obtained from a male donor with glioblastoma.

The genes are TRBV6-5 and TRBJ2-7; 7 bases fit TRBD2. With 10 bases clipped from V and 2 bases from J, the junction kept 5 bases outside the gene matches. The length of the CDR3 is 12 residues. The germline CDR1 and CDR2 sequences are MNHEY and SVGAGI. CDR3 in amino acids: CATGRGAYEQYF. The CDR3 DNA sequence: TGTGCCACCGGACGGGGGGCCTACGAGCAGTACTTC.

To note about this clonotype: Its ends do not fully match the called genes, so a read error is possible. The rearrangement joins TRBV20-1 to TRBJ2-3; 14 bases fit TRBD2. The CDR3 loop spans 14 amino acids. Germline-derived CDR1 and CDR2 are DFQATT and SNEGSKA (reference sequence). CDR3 region: CSAREAGTSGSNYF. The CDR3 DNA sequence: TGCAGCGCTAGAGAAGCCGGGACTAGCGGGAGCAATTATTTC.

The rearrangement links TRBV14 to TRBJ2-7; 8 bases agree with TRBD1. Germline CDR1 is SGHDN and CDR2 is FVKESK. The CDR3 runs to 14 residues. The CDR3 sequence is CFTKQGVVGYEQYF. The CDR3 DNA reads as TGTTTCACCAAACAGGGGGTTGTCGGCTACGAGCAGTACTTC. Using reference TRBV14 and TRBJ2-7 for the parts outside the CDR3, the full variable domain is EAGVTQFPSHSVIEKGQTVTLRCDPISGHDNLYWYRRVMGKEIKFLLHFVKESKQDESGMPNNRFLAERTGGTYSTLKVQPAELEDSGVYFCFTKQGVVGYEQYFGPGTRLTVT.

The chain joins TRBV29-1 to TRBJ1-2; D is unclear. Trimming shortened V by 6 bases and J by 9 bases, and 17 bases separated the two germline ends. This CDR3 comprises 12 residues. From germline, CDR1 is SQVTM and CDR2 ANQGSEA. The CDR3 region is CSVRPGPESYTF. The CDR3 DNA sequence: TGCAGCGTGCGACCGGGCCCCGAGAGCTACACCTTC.

As to this clonotype: The junction does not match germline at one end; this may be a read error. The V and J genes are TRBV11-1 and TRBJ2-2, with D possibly being TRBD1 (6 bases). The CDR3 sequence is 15 residues long. The germline gives CDR1 SGHAT, CDR2 FQDESV (reference sequence). The CDR3 nucleotides read TGTGCCAGAAGCTTGATGGCGACGGACACCAGGGGGCTGTTTTTT. Translating gives CARSLMATDTRGLFF.

This clonotype has a count of ten or more. This chain uses TRBV10-2 with TRBJ2-1, with a tentative D call TRBD1 (5 bases). From germline, CDR1 is WSHSY and CDR2 SAAADI. V lost 2 bases, J lost 6 bases, and 5 bases lay in between. The CDR3 sequence is 12 residues long. The CDR3 region has the DNA TGCGCCAGCAGTGAGGGGGCCAATGAGCAGTTCTTC. Protein product: CASSEGANEQFF.

Details on this clonotype: Compared with germline, one end of the junction differs, possibly owing to a read error. V is TRBV5-1 and J is TRBJ2-1, with a tentative D call TRBD2 (6 bases). The germline V gene encodes CDR1 SGHRS and CDR2 YFSETQ. The CDR3 covers 15 residues. The chain's CDR3 is CASRVRGNDQDEQFF. Here the CDR3 DNA reads TGCGCTAGCAGAGTACGGGGGAATGATCAGGATGAGCAGTTCTTC.

This clonotype was seen just once. One base away lies a much larger clone, so this may be a sequencing read error. V gene TRBV18 combines with J gene TRBJ1-1, with TRBD1 matching 8 bases. Looked up from germline, CDR1 is KGHSH and CDR2 is LQKENI. The CDR3 is 16 amino acids. Trimming cost V 2 bases and J 6 bases; bases outside gene matches: 11. CDR3 residues: CASSPAGTGSNAEAFF. The CDR3 DNA follows: TGTGCCAGCTCACCAGCCGGGACAGGATCTAACGCTGAAGCTTTCTTT.

As concerns this clonotype: At one boundary the junction diverges from the germline segment, which might be a read error. The chain's CDR3 is CASQNPASGVSPPHF. CDR3 nucleotide sequence: TGCGCCAGCCAAAACCCTGCATCTGGGGTTTCACCCCCCCACTTT. The chain is built from TRBV4-1 and TRBJ1-6; D is unresolved. The CDR3 runs to 15 residues. Germline lookup yields CDR1 MGHRA and CDR2 YSYEKL.

The gene calls are TRBV29-1 and TRBJ1-1; D gene ambiguous. The ends were cut back, 6 bases at V and 4 bases at J, with 18 bases in the middle. CDR1 and CDR2 (germline): SQVTM, ANQGSEA. The CDR3 contains 14 residues. CDR3 sequence (DNA): TGCAGCGTCGCACTAATCAACGGAGGCACTGAAGCTTTCTTT. Its protein product is CSVALINGGTEAFF.

The chain carries TRBV6-1 and TRBJ2-7; 9 bases are a match to TRBD1. CDR3 length: 15 amino acids. V gave up 4 bases and J gave up 3 bases; unmatched junction bases: 7. CDR1 is MNHNS, CDR2 SASEGT, per germline. CDR3 bases: TGTGCCAGCAGTGGAGAGACAGGGGGAAACTACGAGCAGTACTTC. As protein: CASSGETGGNYEQYF.

On this clonotype itself: Mismatch with germline at one junction end may stem from a read error. The rearrangement uses TRBV5-1 and TRBJ1-1; the D gene is possibly TRBD1 (5 bases). The CDR3 length is 14 residues. The germline gives CDR1 SGHRS, CDR2 YFSETQ. The CDR3: CVSSLEGSSSEAFF. The CDR3 DNA reads TGCGTCAGCAGCTTGGAGGGGAGTAGCTCTGAAGCTTTCTTT.

Points on this clonotype: The CDR3 does not end in the conserved phenylalanine or tryptophan, so this is likely a read error. The chain employs TRBV11-2 and TRBJ2-7; TRBD1 aligns across 11 bases. Germline V gene sequence: CDR1 SGHAT, CDR2 FQNNGV. The CDR3 contains 16 residues. CDR3 nucleotides: TGTGTCAGGAGCTGGGACAGGGGGACCTCGACCTACGAGCAGTACTAC. Amino acid sequence: CVRSWDRGTSTYEQYY.

The CDR3 spells CAISGSNQPQHF. CDR3 nucleotides: TGTGCCATCAGTGGTTCTAATCAGCCCCAGCATTTT. This chain connects TRBV10-3 to TRBJ1-5; D is unresolved. CDR3 length: 12 residues. Germline CDR1 and CDR2: ENHRY and SYGVKD. Between the trimmed V and J ends, which lost 4 bases and 4 bases, there was a span of 5 bases.

Details on this clonotype: The junction departs from germline at one end; a sequencing error may be responsible. The chain has TRBV11-3 and TRBJ2-1; TRBD2 matches 7 bases. This CDR3 has 16 amino acids. CDR1 and CDR2 (germline): SGHNT, YENEEA. This chain's CDR3 is CASTLETSELSSEQLF. DNA of the CDR3: TGTGCCAGCACCTTAGAAACTAGCGAACTTTCCAGTGAGCAGCTCTTC.

V gene TRBV6-1 combines with J gene TRBJ1-2; D ambiguous. CDR1 is MNHNS and CDR2 is SASEGT in the germline V gene. This CDR3 has 12 amino acids. V was trimmed by 0 bases and J by 10 bases, leaving 9 bases between them. This chain's CDR3 is CASSEAGRDYTF. CDR3 sequence (DNA): TGTGCCAGCAGTGAAGCCGGAAGGGACTACACCTTC.

About this clonotype: One junction end does not reproduce the germline sequence, and a read error may be involved. This sequence joins TRBV11-3 and TRBJ2-1, with no clear D. Germline values: CDR1 SGHNT, CDR2 YENEEA. The CDR3 contains 12 residues. For the CDR3, the DNA is TGTGCCAGCAGCTTAGTCTACGATGAGCAGTTCTTC. Encoded protein: CASSLVYDEQFF.

For this clonotype: Its ends do not fully match the called genes, so a read error is possible. J is TRBJ2-1 and V is TRBV6-1; D is undetermined. Germline V gene sequence: CDR1 MNHNS, CDR2 SASEGT. The CDR3 covers 15 residues. The CDR3 coding sequence is TGTGCCAGTATTGAAGAAGCCGTAGCATACAATGAGCAGCTCTTC. Its translation is CASIEEAVAYNEQLF.

V gene TRBV20-1 combines with J gene TRBJ1-2; a possible D gene is TRBD1 (6 bases). V lost 6 bases, J lost 4 bases, and 15 bases lay in between. The CDR3 totals 13 residues. Germline-derived CDR1 and CDR2 are DFQATT and SNEGSKA (reference sequence). As DNA, the CDR3 is TGCAGTGCCTCCCGACAGGAAGGCTATGGCTACACCTTC. Translating it yields CSASRQEGYGYTF.

As concerns this clonotype: At one end the junction does not follow the germline gene, possibly because of a read error. The chain is built from TRBV12-3 or TRBV12-4 and TRBJ2-3; 14 bases match TRBD2. This CDR3 contains 18 residues. The CDR3 bases are TGTGCCAGCGAAACCGGACTAGCGGGAGGCAAAAGGCGAGATACGCGGTATTTT. Amino acids: CASETGLAGGKRRDTRYF.

V gene TRBV11-1 combines with J gene TRBJ2-2; maybe TRBD1 (5 bases). The ends were cut back, 6 bases at V and 13 bases at J, with 24 bases in the middle. Germline lookup yields CDR1 SGHAT and CDR2 FQDESV (reference sequence). The CDR3 is made up of 15 amino acids. This chain's CDR3 is CASSLMATDTGWLFF. Written as DNA, the CDR3 is TGTGCCAGCAGTTTGATGGCGACGGACACCGGGTGGCTGTTTTTT.

Remarks on this clonotype: This may come from a read error, since a much larger clone is one base off. This chain connects TRBV11-3 to TRBJ2-7, with D possibly TRBD1 on 5 matching bases. V shed 5 bases and J shed 7 bases, with 12 bases lying between them. Germline V gene data show CDR1 as SGHNT and CDR2 as YENEEA. The CDR3 length is 12 residues. The CDR3 DNA is TGTGCCAGCAGCCCCGGACATGGTGAGCAGTACTTC. It is translated as CASSPGHGEQYF.

Regarding this clonotype: This is likely a read error, given that the CDR3 carries no conserved phenylalanine or tryptophan at its end. This sequence joins TRBV10-3 and TRBJ2-5, with 10 bases aligning to TRBD1. With 8 bases clipped from V and 2 bases from J, the junction kept 8 bases outside the gene matches. The CDR3 is made up of 15 amino acids. Germline-derived CDR1 and CDR2 are ENHRY and SYGVKD. The CDR3 nucleotides read TGTGCCATCCGCGGGGACAGGGGATTTCAAGAGACCCAGTACTTG. This sequence encodes CAIRGDRGFQETQYL.

Regarding this clonotype: One end of the junction fails to match germline, which may point to a read error. This sequence joins TRBV29-1 and TRBJ2-5; D not certain. Germline V lookup: CDR1 SQVTM, CDR2 ANQGSEA. This CDR3 region has 15 residues. Here the CDR3 DNA reads TGCAACGTTGAAAGGCACAGCCGCCACCAAGACACCCAGTACTTC. Translation gives CNVERHSRHQDTQYF.